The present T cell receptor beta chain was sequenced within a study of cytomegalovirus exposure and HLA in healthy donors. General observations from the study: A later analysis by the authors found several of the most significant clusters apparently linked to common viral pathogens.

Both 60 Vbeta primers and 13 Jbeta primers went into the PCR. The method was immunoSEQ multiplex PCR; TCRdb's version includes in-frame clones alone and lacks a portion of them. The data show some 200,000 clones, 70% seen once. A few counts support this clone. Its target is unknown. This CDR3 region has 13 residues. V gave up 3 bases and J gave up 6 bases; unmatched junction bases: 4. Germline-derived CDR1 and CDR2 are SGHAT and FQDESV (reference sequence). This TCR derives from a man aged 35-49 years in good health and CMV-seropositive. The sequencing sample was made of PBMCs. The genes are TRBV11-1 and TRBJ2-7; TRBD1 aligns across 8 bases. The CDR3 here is CASSFQGASEQYF. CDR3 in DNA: TGTGCCAGCAGCTTTCAGGGGGCTAGCGAGCAGTACTTC.